This TCR beta chain was obtained from a study of response to subunit inactivated influenza vaccine. Study-wide findings and caveats: It was suggested by the authors that few new T cells are recruited by each seasonal influenza vaccination.

In regard to this clonotype: Its matching antigen is unknown.

Each CDR3 protein is one row after TCRdb ran MiXCR on the RT-PCR reads. This sample has around 850,000 distinct CDR3 sequences, with 18% found just once. V was pared by 0 bases and J by 2 bases, with 3 bases of the junction left unmatched. There are 15 residues in the CDR3. Per germline, CDR1 LGHNA and CDR2 YNFKEQ. This clonotype was sampled from a man aged 50 to 60 who received an inactivated influenza vaccine. The chain recombines TRBV4-2 with TRBJ2-7, with 8 bases aligning to TRBD1. Source: PBMCs from blood, taken less than 6 days after vaccination. Here the CDR3 reads CASSQELDRAYEQYF. In DNA form, the CDR3 reads TGTGCCAGCAGCCAAGAATTGGACAGGGCCTACGAGCAGTACTTC.